This T cell receptor (beta chain) was captured in a study of T cells in Graves' hyperthyroidism and ophthalmopathy. Study-wide results and caveats: Most thyroid clonotypes that were expanded above 0.001 also turned up in blood.

Stable disease denoted Graves' hyperthyroidism without ophthalmopathy progression within 18 months. Diagnoses were established using clinical symptoms, serum thyroxine and TRAb, thyroid ultrasound and orbital computed tomography. Researchers amplified the TCR beta CDR3 regions from RNA transcripts. A set of HTBI primers served as the primers for a first-round RT-PCR of the TCR CDR3. Each CDR3 protein gets one entry after TCRdb re-called the multiplex PCR reads with MiXCR. This table holds some 210,000 distinct CDR3 sequences, 15% to 20% found once. Per germline, CDR1 ENHRY and CDR2 SYGVKD. The CDR3 runs to 13 residues. Trimming removed 4 bases at V and 5 bases at J, with 8 bases between. Ten or more counts support this clonotype. What it binds is unknown.

The rearrangement links TRBV10-3 to TRBJ2-2, with D uncertain. The receptor's source is a man aged 50-59 years with Graves' hyperthyroidism. Sequenced material: blood. The CDR3 protein is CAISGGGTGELFF. The CDR3 bases are TGTGCCATCAGTGGAGGTGGGACCGGGGAGCTGTTTTTT.